These 14 T cell receptor beta chains were all obtained from the same sample, sequenced in a study of blood T cell repertoires in COVID-19. Profiled with immunoSEQ multiplex PCR; TCRdb holds only in-frame clones, not every one. The sample has hundreds of thousands of clones; roughly nine tenths are singletons. What was sequenced was peripheral blood. These receptors originate from a woman in her 30s with COVID-19, enrolled during active disease.

This chain connects TRBV9 to TRBJ1-3; possible D gene TRBD1, 6 bases. Trimming stripped 3 bases from V and 1 base from J, with 17 bases between. The CDR3 extends over 17 amino acids. Germline V CDR1 and CDR2: SGDLS, YYNGEE. In DNA, the CDR3 is TGTGCCAGCAGCGCAACCGGGACAACGGGTTCTGGAAACACCATATATTTT. It yields the protein CASSATGTTGSGNTIYF.

This clone was picked up one time. The chain recombines TRBV10-2 with TRBJ1-1; 8 nucleotides match TRBD1. The CDR3 has 16 residues. V dropped 6 bases and J dropped 3; count of bases not matched to a gene: 12. CDR1 is WSHSY, CDR2 SAAADI, per germline. The CDR3 sequence: CASRVSQGASDTEAFF. The CDR3 DNA reads as TGCGCCAGCAGGGTATCTCAGGGGGCGTCGGACACTGAAGCTTTCTTT.

This clone was counted a single time. The chain joins TRBV4-1 to TRBJ1-2; TRBD1 aligns across 10 bases. This CDR3 has 15 amino acids. The V and J ends lost 1 base and 8 bases, in that order; junction bases with no gene match: 7. In germline, CDR1 is MGHRA, CDR2 YSYEKL. CDR3 bases: TGCGCCAGCAGCCAAGCGACAGGGGGCGCTAGGGGCTACACCTTC. Protein: CASSQATGGARGYTF.

This chain connects TRBV27 to TRBJ2-5; possibly TRBD1 for D (5 bases). This CDR3 is built from 12 residues. Germline V gene lookup returns CDR1 MNHEY and CDR2 SMNVEV (reference sequence). The V and J ends lost 9 bases and 4 bases respectively, with 12 bases between them. CDR3 DNA: TGTGCCAGTGGACACTGGGGAGAGACCCAGTACTTC. It translates to CASGHWGETQYF.

The CDR3 nucleotides are TGTGCCAGCAGTGACTCGGCGGTTAGCTCCTACAATGAGCAGTTCTTC. Amino acids: CASSDSAVSSYNEQFF. The rearrangement joins TRBV6-4 to TRBJ2-1; D not resolved. Germline V gene lookup returns CDR1 MRHNA and CDR2 SNTAGT. V was shortened by 0 bases and J by 0 bases, with 9 bases between the two germline ends. The CDR3 runs 16 residues.

This chain links TRBV5-5 with TRBJ2-3, with 7 bases lining up with TRBD1. CDR1 SGHKS and CDR2 YYEKEE come from the germline V gene (reference sequence). Germline trimming cut 5 bases from V and 0 bases from J; bases unmatched to any gene: 12. The CDR3 totals 17 residues. CDR3 sequence: CASSADRVGASTDTQYF. The CDR3 DNA reads TGTGCCAGCAGTGCTGACAGGGTGGGGGCTAGCACAGATACGCAGTATTTT.

The gene calls are TRBV28 and TRBJ2-7, with a possible D match to TRBD2 (7 bases). Germline V gives CDR1 MDHEN, CDR2 SYDVKM. CDR3 length: 15 residues. Deletions cut 6 bases from V and 3 bases from J, with 18 bases between. The CDR3 here is CASSPPRGAGYEQYF. The DNA of the CDR3 is TGTGCCAGCAGCCCCCCCCGGGGGGCGGGCTACGAGCAGTACTTC. The whole variable domain, remainder taken from reference TRBV28 and TRBJ2-7, is DVKVTQSSRYLVKRTGEKVFLECVQDMDHENMFWYRQDPGLGLRLIYFSYDVKMKEKGDIPEGYSVSREKKERFSLILESASTNQTSMYLCASSPPRGAGYEQYFGPGTRLTVT.

This sequence joins TRBV7-7 and TRBJ2-2; TRBD2 is a possible D gene (6 bases). The germline V gene encodes CDR1 SSHAT and CDR2 FNYEAQ (reference sequence). CDR3 length: 16 residues. The CDR3 DNA reads TGTACTAGCAGCTTTTCCTGGGGGGAGAACACCGGGGAGCTGTTTTTT. Translated: CTSSFSWGENTGELFF.

The chain carries TRBV5-6 and TRBJ2-3; 10 bases align to TRBD2. After removal of 0 bases from V and 1 base from J, the junction contained 2 bases not matched to a gene. Germline V gene data show CDR1 as SGHDT and CDR2 as YYEEEE. The CDR3 spans 16 residues. The CDR3 loop reads CASSLERGGGTDTQYF. DNA of the CDR3: TGTGCCAGCAGCTTGGAGCGGGGGGGCGGCACAGATACGCAGTATTTT.

V gene TRBV9 combines with J gene TRBJ2-2; 7 nucleotides align to TRBD2. V was pared by 1 base and J by 0 bases, with 3 bases of the junction left unmatched. There are 16 residues in the CDR3. The germline V gene encodes CDR1 SGDLS and CDR2 YYNGEE. CDR3 in DNA: TGTGCCAGCAGCGTATCTGCGGGAGCGAACACCGGGGAGCTGTTTTTT. Translated, it gives CASSVSAGANTGELFF.

The chain uses TRBV11-2 and TRBJ2-1, with D possibly being TRBD2 (5 bases). Germline V lookup: CDR1 SGHAT, CDR2 FQNNGV. Deletions cut 1 base from V and 0 bases from J, with 7 bases between. This CDR3 is built from 15 residues. CDR3 coding DNA: TGTGCCAGCAGCTTAGTCGGGGACTCCTACAATGAGCAGTTCTTC. Translated: CASSLVGDSYNEQFF.

This clone was recorded a few times. The chain recombines TRBV5-4 with TRBJ2-3; D not resolved. The length of the CDR3 is 13 residues. With 0 bases removed from V and 2 bases from J, the gap between germline ends came to 4 bases. CDR1 and CDR2 from the germline V gene are SGHNT and YYREEE (reference sequence). This chain's CDR3 is CASSLDNTDTQYF. In nucleotides, the CDR3 is TGTGCCAGCAGCTTGGACAACACAGATACGCAGTATTTT.

The chain links TRBV11-3 to TRBJ2-7, with 8 bases lining up with TRBD1. Per germline, CDR1 SGHNT and CDR2 YENEEA. Trimming removed 1 base from V and 0 bases from J; junction bases left unmatched: 2. The CDR3 contains 15 residues. The CDR3 DNA reads as TGTGCCAGCAGCTTAGGGACAGGGAGCTCCTACGAGCAGTACGTC. It codes for CASSLGTGSSYEQYV.

The rearrangement uses TRBV7-2 and TRBJ1-2, with 8 bases aligning to TRBD1. V gave up 0 bases and J gave up 4 bases; unmatched junction bases: 7. The CDR3 length is 16 residues. Germline V gene sequence: CDR1 SGHTA, CDR2 FQGNSA. The CDR3 DNA sequence: TGTGCCAGCAGCTTAGCAGGGCGGGACAGGCCCTATGGCTACACCTTC. Its translation is CASSLAGRDRPYGYTF.